This is a list of T cell receptor beta chains from one sample in a study of T cell responses to AZD1222 COVID-19 vaccine. The data were produced by immunoSEQ multiplex PCR, yet TCRdb's version contains in-frame clones alone and is incomplete. The table shows approximately 150,000 clones, with roughly 93% occurring only once. This specimen was peripheral blood, taken on day 0 of MenACWY control vaccination. These receptor sequences come from an adult in good health. CDR3s include the opening cysteine and the closing phenylalanine or tryptophan. A D gene is named only where the DNA matches it firmly. Some rows have no size entry. The others give once, few or many, or a class for an expanded clone.

v_gene,j_gene,abundance,d_gene,CDR3nt,CDR3aa
TRBV28,TRBJ1-1,.,.,TGTGCCAGCAGTTGGACATCCTACACTGAAGCTTTCTTT,CASSWTSYTEAFF
TRBV6-2/TRBV6-3,TRBJ1-1,many,.,TGTGCCAGCAGTTCTGGCGGGCCAGGAGCTTTCTTT,CASSSGGPGAFF
TRBV3-1/TRBV3-2,TRBJ2-2,.,.,TGTGCCAGCAGCCGACCGACAGAGACCACCGGGGAGCTGTTTTTT,CASSRPTETTGELFF
TRBV6-4,TRBJ2-6,.,TRBD1,TGTGCCAGCTCAGAAGGGATGAGGGGGCGTGGGGCCAACGTCCTGACTTTC,CASSEGMRGRGANVLTF
TRBV13,TRBJ2-2,.,TRBD1,TGTGCCAGCAGCCTTTCCGGGACAGGCCCCGGGGAGCTGTTTTTT,CASSLSGTGPGELFF
TRBV4-3,TRBJ1-1,.,TRBD1,TGCGCCAGCAGCCAGGAGGTACAGGGGGTGAACACTGAAGCTTTCTTT,CASSQEVQGVNTEAFF
TRBV24-1,TRBJ2-2,.,.,TGTGCCACCAGTGACAGCAGGGAGGCCGACACCGGGGAGCTGTTTTTT,CATSDSREADTGELFF
TRBV14,TRBJ1-3,.,.,TGTGCCAGCAGCCCTGACCTAAACACCATATATTTT,CASSPDLNTIYF
TRBV6-2/TRBV6-3,TRBJ2-3,.,.,TGTGCCAGCAGCCCGACACGGGGTCTCACAGATACGCAGTATTTT,CASSPTRGLTDTQYF
TRBV5-1,TRBJ2-1,.,.,TGCGCCAGCAGCTTAGACAACCCTCGGGACAATGAGCAGTTCTTC,CASSLDNPRDNEQFF
TRBV25-1,TRBJ1-4,.,.,TGTGCCAGCAGTGAACCGGGTCGAGAAAAACTGTTTTTT,CASSEPGREKLFF
TRBV9,TRBJ1-6,.,.,TGTGCCAGCAGCGTAGCAATTGGGGTAAATTCACCCCTCCACTTT,CASSVAIGVNSPLHF
TRBV29-1,TRBJ2-7,once,.,TGCAGCGTTGAAGGAACCGGGGGCCTCCCCTACGAGCAGTACTTC,CSVEGTGGLPYEQYF
TRBV5-4,TRBJ2-1,.,.,TGTGCCAGCAGCTTAGACGGGACACAAAGCAATGAGCAGTTCTTC,CASSLDGTQSNEQFF
TRBV4-2,TRBJ1-5,.,.,TGTGCCAGCAGCCAGAACATGGGGGACGGTCAGCCCCAGCATTTT,CASSQNMGDGQPQHF
TRBV5-1,TRBJ2-1,.,TRBD2,TGCGCCAGCAGCTTGAGTGGGACTAGCTTCAGCAATGAGCAGTTCTTC,CASSLSGTSFSNEQFF
TRBV5-1,TRBJ2-7,.,.,TGCGCCAGCAGCTTGGAAGGACCGAGCTCCTACGAGCAGTACTTC,CASSLEGPSSYEQYF
TRBV27,TRBJ1-1,.,.,TGTGCCAGCAGTTTAGTTTGGTATACTGAAGCTTTCTTT,CASSLVWYTEAFF
TRBV5-1,TRBJ2-3,few,.,TGCGCCAGCAGCTTGGCAGGGGTTGCAGATACGCAGTATTTT,CASSLAGVADTQYF
TRBV6-1,TRBJ2-3,.,.,TGTGCCAGCAGTGAAGCTCCGGGAGGGGGCGAGGATACGCAGTATTTT,CASSEAPGGGEDTQYF
TRBV19,TRBJ2-6,.,TRBD1,TGTGCCAGTAAAAATCGAGGGACAGGTATGGTCTCTGGGGCCAACGTCCTGACTTTC,CASKNRGTGMVSGANVLTF
TRBV4-1,TRBJ2-1,.,.,TGCGCCAGCAGCCGAAAGGATGGGGGAGGAGGATTGAATGAGCAGTTCTTC,CASSRKDGGGGLNEQFF
TRBV21-1,TRBJ1-2,few,.,TGTGCCAGCAGCAAATGGCTAGCCCCAGGGGAGGCAAACTATGGCTACACCTTC,CASSKWLAPGEANYGYTF
TRBV6-5,TRBJ2-1,.,.,TGTGCCAGCAGTACTCGGGGGGCTGTCCATGAGCAGTTCTTC,CASSTRGAVHEQFF
TRBV30,TRBJ1-1,.,TRBD1,TGTGCCTGGATACTGGGACAGAAGACTGAAGCTTTCTTT,CAWILGQKTEAFF
TRBV18,TRBJ2-3,.,.,TGTGCCAGCTCACCACCCGAGCCGATCACAGCCTATTTT,CASSPPEPITAYF
TRBV29-1,TRBJ1-1,.,.,TGCAGCGTTGAGAGGGGCGCGGGCACTGAAGCTTTCTTT,CSVERGAGTEAFF
TRBV4-1,TRBJ2-3,once,.,TGCGCCAGCAGCCTCCTGAATGCCGCAGATACGCAGTATTTT,CASSLLNAADTQYF
TRBV30,TRBJ1-5,.,TRBD1,TGTGCCTGGAGCCGGGACAGGTCCTTCAATCAGCCCCAGCATTTT,CAWSRDRSFNQPQHF
TRBV4-3,TRBJ1-4,once,TRBD1,TGCGCCAGCAGCCAAGCACAGGGGGCGGATGAAAAACTGTTTTTT,CASSQAQGADEKLFF
TRBV18,TRBJ2-2,.,.,TGTGCCAGCTCACCAACAGCCAGCGCGAACACCGGGGAGCTGTTTTTT,CASSPTASANTGELFF
TRBV19,TRBJ1-1,.,.,TGTGCCAGTAAGATGAGTGGGGTCTACACTGAAGCTTTCTTT,CASKMSGVYTEAFF
TRBV18,TRBJ2-1,once,.,TGTGCCAGCTCACCCCACCCCGGGGGCGATGAGCAGTTCTTC,CASSPHPGGDEQFF
TRBV19,TRBJ1-1,.,.,TGTGCCAGTAGGGCGGGGGCTGCTGAAGCTTTCTTT,CASRAGAAEAFF
TRBV7-3,TRBJ2-1,.,.,TGTGCCAGCAGCTTACTAGCCCGGAGCTCCTACAATGAGCAGTTCTTC,CASSLLARSSYNEQFF
TRBV6-1,TRBJ2-7,.,.,TGTGCCAGCAGTGAAGCGGCCGCGTCCTACGAGCAGTACTTC,CASSEAAASYEQYF
TRBV6-6,TRBJ1-3,.,TRBD1,TGTGCCAGCAGCCGACAGGGGCCTTCCTCTGGAAACACCATATATTTT,CASSRQGPSSGNTIYF
TRBV7-9,TRBJ1-2,.,.,TGTGCCAGCAGCGCCAGGGTATATGGCTACACCTTC,CASSARVYGYTF
TRBV29-1,TRBJ1-2,.,.,TGCAGCGTTTCTCGGACAGCGATTAACTATGGCTACACCTTC,CSVSRTAINYGYTF
TRBV6-6,TRBJ1-4,.,.,TGTGCCAGCAGAACGGGAGGGGTTGAAAAACTGTTTTTT,CASRTGGVEKLFF
TRBV28,TRBJ1-2,once,.,TGTGCCAGCAGTACCCGGGGTTATGGCTACACCTTC,CASSTRGYGYTF
TRBV5-4,TRBJ2-7,few,.,TGTGCCAGCAGCCCGGACTGGCAGGGACGCTACGAGCAGTACTTC,CASSPDWQGRYEQYF
TRBV5-5,TRBJ2-5,.,TRBD1,TGTGCCAGCAGCTTGGGTATGGGGACAGGGGGCGAAAAGACCCAGTACTTC,CASSLGMGTGGEKTQYF
TRBV7-8,TRBJ1-6,.,.,TGTGCCAGCAGCCAAGCGGTCGTTGGAGCGGGGAATAATTCACCCCTCCACTTT,CASSQAVVGAGNNSPLHF